This TCR beta chain is from a study of blood T cells in healthy people across ages. A second roughly 6 to 12 cycle PCR used barcoded and J-beta primers. TCRdb independently ran MiXCR on the 5' RACE reads; one entry per CDR3 protein. Seen here are approximately 730,000 distinct CDR3 sequences, 53% observed once, and the top ten hold about 42%. Per the germline V gene, CDR1 is SGHKS and CDR2 is YYEKEE (reference sequence). The germline V and J ends were trimmed by 0 bases and 3 bases, with 10 bases remaining between them. The CDR3 consists of 14 residues. Sequencing was done on a sample of blood. The receptor was isolated from a man older than 75 in good health. V usage is TRBV5-5 and J usage is TRBJ2-7; D is unclear. The CDR3 nucleotides are TGTGCCAGCAGCTTGGCGGCAGAACTCTACGAGCAGTACTTC. This encodes CASSLAAELYEQYF.